This is a list of T cell receptor beta chains from one sample in a study of blood T cell repertoires in COVID-19. The method was immunoSEQ multiplex PCR; TCRdb's version includes in-frame clones alone and lacks a portion of them. The sample lists 110,000 to 150,000 clones; roughly 78% were seen once. Sequenced sample: PBMCs or T cells enriched from blood (not recorded which). Source of these receptors: a woman aged 45-59 years who had recovered from COVID-19. Both conserved end residues are part of each CDR3. A D gene is named only where the DNA matches it firmly. Part of the rows lack a size; the others show once, few, many or a class for expanded clones.

TRBD1,TRBJ1-2,TRBV5-4,-,TGTGCCAGCAGCTTCCCCGGGACAGGGCGGGATGGCTACACCTTC,CASSFPGTGRDGYTF
-,TRBJ1-6,TRBV2,-,TGTGCCAGGCGGGGGGCCAGCTCCTATAATTCACCCCTCCACTTT,CARRGASSYNSPLHF
TRBD1,TRBJ1-2,TRBV19,-,TGTGCCAGCCGACAGGGGGGAGACTATGGCTACACCTTC,CASRQGGDYGYTF
TRBD1,TRBJ1-2,TRBV29-1,-,TGCAGCGTCCTGACAGGGGTTCGTGGCTACACCTTC,CSVLTGVRGYTF
TRBD1,TRBJ1-2,TRBV28,-,TGTGCCAGCAGTCTCGGGACAGGGGTAGGCTACACCTTC,CASSLGTGVGYTF
TRBD1,TRBJ1-1,TRBV3-1/TRBV3-2,-,TGTGCCAGCAGCCAACGTCGCTGGGGACAGATGAACACTGAAGCTTTCTTT,CASSQRRWGQMNTEAFF
-,TRBJ1-2,TRBV7-9,-,TGTGCCAGCAGCTTATTACAGTATGGCTACACCTTC,CASSLLQYGYTF
TRBD1,TRBJ1-2,TRBV7-8,-,TGTGCCAGCAGCGTGGACAGGGGCTATGGCTACACCTTC,CASSVDRGYGYTF
TRBD1,TRBJ1-6,TRBV3-1/TRBV3-2,-,TGTGCCAGCAGCCAGGTCACAGGGGATTCACCCCTCCACTTT,CASSQVTGDSPLHF
TRBD1,TRBJ1-6,TRBV19,few,TGTGCCAGTAGTCGGCAGGGGGCGCGGAATTCACCCCTCCACTTT,CASSRQGARNSPLHF
-,TRBJ2-5,TRBV20-1,-,TGCAGTGCTCCACGCGGGGAGACCCAGTACTTC,CSAPRGETQYF
TRBD2,TRBJ2-3,TRBV6-2/TRBV6-3,-,TGTGCCAGCAGTCACACGTTCCTAGCGGGGGGGCAAGATACGCAGTATTTT,CASSHTFLAGGQDTQYF
-,TRBJ2-1,TRBV7-9,many,TGTGCCAGCAGCCATTGGACACCCGGGCGTTACAATGAGCAGTTCTTC,CASSHWTPGRYNEQFF
-,TRBJ1-6,TRBV28,-,TGTGCCACTTCGAGCCCGGAGGCCCTCCACTTT,CATSSPEALHF
-,TRBJ1-5,TRBV5-6,-,TGTGCCAGCAGCTTTCGGTCAGGGGACCATCAGCCCCAGCATTTT,CASSFRSGDHQPQHF
-,TRBJ1-2,TRBV28,-,TGTGCCAGCAGTTTACCCCAGGGGCCAGGCTATGGCTACACCTTC,CASSLPQGPGYGYTF
-,TRBJ1-1,TRBV7-9,few,TGTGCCAGCAACCCACAGGGAGGGTACACTGAAGCTTTCTTT,CASNPQGGYTEAFF
-,TRBJ1-5,TRBV2,once,TGTGCCAGCAGTGCCCTAAGACAGGCACATAGCAATCAGCCCCAGCATTTT,CASSALRQAHSNQPQHF
-,TRBJ1-1,TRBV5-6,-,TGTGCCAGCAGCTCAGACCCCGCCTCAGGGAGGGCAAGCGTTGAAGCTTTCTTT,CASSSDPASGRASVEAFF
TRBD1,TRBJ2-7,TRBV28,-,TGTGCCAGCGTCCCGGACAGGGGATCATACGAGCAGTACTTC,CASVPDRGSYEQYF
-,TRBJ1-1,TRBV7-2,few,TGTGCCAGCAGCCCTGTTCGGTTGAACACTGAAGCTTTCTTT,CASSPVRLNTEAFF
TRBD1,TRBJ1-2,TRBV28,-,TGTGCCAGCAGTCACCACAGGGGGACGAGGTATGGCTACACCTTC,CASSHHRGTRYGYTF
-,TRBJ1-1,TRBV29-1,-,TGCAGCGTTGGCCCCTACGGCACTGAAGCTTTCTTT,CSVGPYGTEAFF
-,TRBJ2-1,TRBV28,-,TGTGCCAGCAGTCTCCTACCCGGGGGTCGAGACAATGAGCAGTTCTTC,CASSLLPGGRDNEQFF
TRBD1,TRBJ1-2,TRBV7-9,-,TGTGCCAGCAGCTTAGGGACAGGGAACTATGGCTACACCTTC,CASSLGTGNYGYTF
-,TRBJ2-3,TRBV11-1,-,TGTGCCAGCACCCCGGGAGTAACAGATACGCAGTATTTT,CASTPGVTDTQYF
-,TRBJ1-1,TRBV6-5,-,TGTGCCAGCAGTTACTCGAACTCCCATCGAGCTGAAGCTTTCTTT,CASSYSNSHRAEAFF
-,TRBJ1-1,TRBV9,-,TGTGCCAGCAGCGTAGACCCGGGTCGGACTGAAGCTTTCTTT,CASSVDPGRTEAFF
-,TRBJ1-2,TRBV7-9,-,TGTGCCAGCAGCCCCGGCCAGGCTATCTATGGCTACACCTCCTTC,CASSPGQAIYGYTSF
-,TRBJ2-3,TRBV18,-,TGTGCCAGCTCACCACCGGGAGGAAGCACAGATACGCAGTATTTT,CASSPPGGSTDTQYF
TRBD1,TRBJ1-1,TRBV18,-,TGTGCCAGCTCACCACCACAGGGGGTGCTCACTGAAGCTTTCTTT,CASSPPQGVLTEAFF
-,TRBJ2-2,TRBV4-2,-,TGTGCCAGCAGCCAAGATTACGGGGGGCGAGGCACCGGGGAGCTGTTTTTT,CASSQDYGGRGTGELFF
-,TRBJ2-5,TRBV11-2,-,TGTGCCAGCAGCCCTGAGGTGGGTCAAGAGACCCAGTACTTC,CASSPEVGQETQYF
-,TRBJ1-5,TRBV2,-,TGTGCCAGCAGTTATGCGGGCCTTAGCAATCAGCCCCAGCATTTT,CASSYAGLSNQPQHF
-,TRBJ1-1,TRBV5-4,-,TGTGCCAGCAGTAGGGACTCAGGGGAAGCTTTCTTT,CASSRDSGEAFF
-,TRBJ2-5,TRBV10-3,-,TGTGCCATCAGGAAACAGGAGCAAGAGACCCAGTACTTC,CAIRKQEQETQYF
-,TRBJ2-7,TRBV11-2,-,TGTGCCAGCAGCCAACGGGGGTCCTACGAGCAGTACTTC,CASSQRGSYEQYF
TRBD1,TRBJ1-5,TRBV5-6,-,TGTGCCAGCAGCTTGATGCAGGGGGGTAATCAGCCCCAGCATTTT,CASSLMQGGNQPQHF
-,TRBJ2-1,TRBV3-1/TRBV3-2,-,TGTGCCAGCAGCCAAGAACACAAATCCTACAATGAGCAGTTCTTC,CASSQEHKSYNEQFF
TRBD1,TRBJ2-6,TRBV5-5,-,TGTGCCAGCAGCCCCGTAGGGGGCGTCTCTGGGGCCAACGTCCTGACTTTC,CASSPVGGVSGANVLTF
-,TRBJ1-1,TRBV7-2,-,TGTGCCAGCAGCCGGGAGGCAAACACTGAAGCTTTCTTT,CASSREANTEAFF
-,TRBJ1-5,TRBV28,-,TGTGCCAGCAGCAGCGTAAATCAGCCCCAGCATTTT,CASSSVNQPQHF
TRBD1,TRBJ1-1,TRBV7-3,-,TGTGCCAGCAGCTGGGGGTCAGGGGGCACTGAAGCTTTCTTT,CASSWGSGGTEAFF
TRBD1,TRBJ2-3,TRBV24-1,once,TGTGCCACCAGTGATTTCGGACAGGGCCCCGAAGATACGCAGTATTTT,CATSDFGQGPEDTQYF